The following is a T cell receptor beta chain sequence with its context. Its matching antigen is unknown. The sample comes from a study of cytomegalovirus exposure and HLA in healthy donors. Findings and limits, study-wide: Previously analyzed data showed that most TCR beta V segments were productive at a frequency of about 87% or about 30%. Available immune exposure information covered CMV serostatus only. The likely explanation for a cluster of highly shared sequence variants was sequencing artifact. The authors listed 164 TCR beta chains as cytomegalovirus-associated.

This CDR3 is 14 amino acids long. Unmatched junction bases numbered 5, after V lost 6 bases and J lost 3 bases. Germline V gives CDR1 MNHEY, CDR2 SVGAGI. Primers: 60 Vbeta forward and 13 Jbeta reverse. TCRdb's copy holds only in-frame clones and misses some; the assay was immunoSEQ multiplex PCR. This sample contains 45,000 or so clones. The V and J genes are TRBV6-5 and TRBJ1-5; 7 bases match TRBD1. The receptor was derived from a male donor in good health and CMV-seronegative. Source material: PBMCs. The CDR3 region is CASRTGTANQPQHF. The CDR3, as DNA: TGTGCCAGCAGAACCGGGACAGCCAATCAGCCCCAGCATTTT.